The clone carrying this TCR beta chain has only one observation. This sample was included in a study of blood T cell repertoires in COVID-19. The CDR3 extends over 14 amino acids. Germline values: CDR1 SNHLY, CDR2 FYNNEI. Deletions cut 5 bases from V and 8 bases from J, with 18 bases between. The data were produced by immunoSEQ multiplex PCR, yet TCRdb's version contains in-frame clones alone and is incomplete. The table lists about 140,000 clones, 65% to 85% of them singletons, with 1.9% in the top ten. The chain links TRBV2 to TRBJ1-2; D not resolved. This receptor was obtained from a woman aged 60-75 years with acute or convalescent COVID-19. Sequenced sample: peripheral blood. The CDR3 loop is CASSPTTPMHGYTF. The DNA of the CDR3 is TGTGCCAGCAGTCCCACTACACCTATGCACGGCTACACCTTC.